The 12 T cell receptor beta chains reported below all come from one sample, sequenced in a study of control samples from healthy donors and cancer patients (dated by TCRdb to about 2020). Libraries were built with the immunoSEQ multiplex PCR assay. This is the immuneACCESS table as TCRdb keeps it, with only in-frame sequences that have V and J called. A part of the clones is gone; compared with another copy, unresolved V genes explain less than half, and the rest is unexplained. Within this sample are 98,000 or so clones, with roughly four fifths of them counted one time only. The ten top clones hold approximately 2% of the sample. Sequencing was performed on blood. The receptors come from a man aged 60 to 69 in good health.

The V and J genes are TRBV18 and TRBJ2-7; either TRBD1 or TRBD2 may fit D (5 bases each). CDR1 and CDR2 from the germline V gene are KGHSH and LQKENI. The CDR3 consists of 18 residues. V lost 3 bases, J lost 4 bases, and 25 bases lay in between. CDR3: CASSPLSALAGKQYEQYF. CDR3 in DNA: TGTGCCAGCTCACCTCTTTCGGCCCTAGCAGGGAAACAATACGAGCAGTACTTC.

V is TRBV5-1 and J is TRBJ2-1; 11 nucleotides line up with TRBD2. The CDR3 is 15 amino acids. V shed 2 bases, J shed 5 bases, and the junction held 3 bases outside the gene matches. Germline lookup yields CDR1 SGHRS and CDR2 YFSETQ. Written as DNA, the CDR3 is TGCGCCAGCAGCTTACGGACTAGCGGGCACAATGAGCAGTTCTTC. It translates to CASSLRTSGHNEQFF.

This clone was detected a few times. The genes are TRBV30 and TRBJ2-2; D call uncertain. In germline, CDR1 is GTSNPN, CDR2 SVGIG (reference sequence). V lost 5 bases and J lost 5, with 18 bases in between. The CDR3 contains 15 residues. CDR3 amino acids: CAWLPGPKTTGELFF. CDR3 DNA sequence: TGTGCCTGGCTCCCGGGCCCCAAAACGACCGGGGAGCTGTTTTTT.

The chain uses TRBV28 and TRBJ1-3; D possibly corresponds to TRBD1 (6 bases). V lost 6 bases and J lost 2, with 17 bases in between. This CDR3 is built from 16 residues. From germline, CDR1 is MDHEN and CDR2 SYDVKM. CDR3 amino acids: CASSPRTGTPGNTIYF. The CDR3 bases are TGTGCCAGCAGCCCCCGGACCGGGACACCTGGAAACACCATATATTTT. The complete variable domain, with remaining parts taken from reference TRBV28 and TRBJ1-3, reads DVKVTQSSRYLVKRTGEKVFLECVQDMDHENMFWYRQDPGLGLRLIYFSYDVKMKEKGDIPEGYSVSREKKERFSLILESASTNQTSMYLCASSPRTGTPGNTIYFGEGSWLTVV.

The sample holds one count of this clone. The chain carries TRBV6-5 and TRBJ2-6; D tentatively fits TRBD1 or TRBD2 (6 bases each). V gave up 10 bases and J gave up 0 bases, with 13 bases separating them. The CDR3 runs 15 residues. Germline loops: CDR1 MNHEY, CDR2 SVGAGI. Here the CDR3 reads CATAGQGSGANVLTF. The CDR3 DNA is TGTGCCACCGCGGGACAAGGCTCTGGGGCCAACGTCCTGACTTTC.

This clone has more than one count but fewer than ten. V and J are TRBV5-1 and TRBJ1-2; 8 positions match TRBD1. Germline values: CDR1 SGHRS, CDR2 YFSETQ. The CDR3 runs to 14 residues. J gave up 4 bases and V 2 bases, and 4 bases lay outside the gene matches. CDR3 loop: CASSLGQGAYGYTF. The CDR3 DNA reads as TGCGCCAGCAGCTTAGGACAGGGCGCCTATGGCTACACCTTC.

The CDR3 region is CASSWNRVLPSYEQYF. The CDR3, as DNA: TGTGCCAGCAGTTGGAACAGGGTCCTCCCCTCCTACGAGCAGTACTTC. The genes are TRBV27 and TRBJ2-7, with D possibly TRBD1 on 6 matching bases. CDR1 is MNHEY, CDR2 SMNVEV, per germline (reference sequence). This CDR3 has 16 residues. With 4 bases removed from V and 0 bases from J, the gap between germline ends came to 16 bases.

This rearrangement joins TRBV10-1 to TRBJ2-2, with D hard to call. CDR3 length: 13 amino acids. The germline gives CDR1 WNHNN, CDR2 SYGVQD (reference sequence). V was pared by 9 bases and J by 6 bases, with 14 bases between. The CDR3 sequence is CASSLLVAGELFF. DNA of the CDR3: TGCGCCAGTAGTCTGTTAGTTGCCGGGGAGCTGTTTTTT.

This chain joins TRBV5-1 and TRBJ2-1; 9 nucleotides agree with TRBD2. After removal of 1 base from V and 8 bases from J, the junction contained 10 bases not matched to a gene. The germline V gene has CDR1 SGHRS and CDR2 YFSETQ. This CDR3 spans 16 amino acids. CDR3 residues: CASSLLAGWPMDEQFF. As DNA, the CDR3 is TGCGCCAGCAGCTTGCTAGCGGGGTGGCCTATGGATGAGCAGTTCTTC. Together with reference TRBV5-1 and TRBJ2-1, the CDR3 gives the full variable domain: KAGVTQTPRYLIKTRGQQVTLSCSPISGHRSVSWYQQTPGQGLQFLFEYFSETQRNKGNFPGRFSGRQFSNSRSEMNVSTLELGDSALYLCASSLLAGWPMDEQFFGPGTRLTVL.

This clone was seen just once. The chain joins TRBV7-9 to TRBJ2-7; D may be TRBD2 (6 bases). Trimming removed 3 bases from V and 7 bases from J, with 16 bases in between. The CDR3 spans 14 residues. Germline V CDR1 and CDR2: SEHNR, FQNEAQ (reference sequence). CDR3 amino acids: CASSLGTDFWEQYF. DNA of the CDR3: TGTGCCAGCAGCTTGGGGACTGACTTTTGGGAGCAGTACTTC.

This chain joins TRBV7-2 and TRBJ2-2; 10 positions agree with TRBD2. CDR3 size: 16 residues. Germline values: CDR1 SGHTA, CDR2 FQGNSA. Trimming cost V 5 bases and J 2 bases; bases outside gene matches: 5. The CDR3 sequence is CASSLGLALNTGELFF. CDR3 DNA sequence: TGTGCCAGCAGCCTGGGACTAGCGTTAAACACCGGGGAGCTGTTTTTT.

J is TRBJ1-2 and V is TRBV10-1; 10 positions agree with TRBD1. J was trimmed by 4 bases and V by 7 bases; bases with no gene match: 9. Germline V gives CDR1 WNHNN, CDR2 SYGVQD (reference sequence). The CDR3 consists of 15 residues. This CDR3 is CASMGTGVVCYGYTF. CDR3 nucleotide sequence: TGCGCCAGCATGGGGACAGGGGTGGTTTGCTATGGCTACACCTTC.